This paragraph reports one T cell receptor beta chain. Source study methods: Reference gene primer amplification gave estimated nucleated cell counts. Repertoires were generated with immunoSEQ multiplex PCR, while TCRdb's copy carries only in-frame clones and drops some. Clonal size and the V and J genes are those of that table, whereas D and trimming came from the DNA. The sample has just over 150,000 clones; around 80% are singletons. The data belong to a study of blood T cell repertoires in COVID-19. On the study more broadly: Samples of COVID-19 (acute and convalescent) were obtained from the United States, Italy and Spain. The analysed material was cDNA or gDNA that came from T cells, B-cell-depleted T cells, or PBMCs.

Trimming at V came to 1 base and at J to 8 bases, leaving 11 bases not matched to a gene. CDR1 and CDR2 (germline): LNHNV, YYDKDF (reference sequence). The CDR3 length is 17 residues. The sample consisted of peripheral blood. The chain links TRBV15 to TRBJ2-1, with 10 bases identical to TRBD2. The clonotype was recovered from a woman of 80 years or more with acute or convalescent COVID-19. CDR3 DNA sequence: TGTGCCACCAGCAGAGTCCCTAGCGGGAGTGGAACCCATGAGCAGTTCTTC. It yields the protein CATSRVPSGSGTHEQFF.